Listed here are 24 T cell receptor beta chains from one sample, sequenced in a study of post-analysis software for immune sequencing data. TCR beta libraries were prepared from cDNA with unique molecular identifiers. One entry per CDR3 protein, called by TCRdb with MiXCR from the PCR reads. The data hold around 200,000 distinct CDR3 sequences, with 29% observed a single time. For these receptors, no antigen is known. Study-level results: A few TRBV segments were significantly more frequent in patients than in controls. TRBV5-6, TRBV5-1 and TRBV20-1 were among these segments.

The sample consisted of blood. The receptors shown here come from a girl aged 2-17 years with multiple sclerosis.

The V and J genes are TRBV28 and TRBJ2-1, with D perhaps matching TRBD1 (6 bases). The CDR3 runs 14 residues. Germline CDR1 is MDHEN and CDR2 is SYDVKM. Deletions cut 8 bases from V and 0 bases from J, with 11 bases between. The chain's CDR3 is CASLTGSSYNEQFF. DNA for the CDR3: TGTGCCAGCCTTACAGGGAGCTCCTACAATGAGCAGTTCTTC.

The chain has TRBV20-1 and TRBJ2-1; 7 bases line up with TRBD2. CDR3 size: 13 residues. Looked up from germline, CDR1 is DFQATT and CDR2 is SNEGSKA (reference sequence). The V and J ends lost 3 bases and 7 bases, in that order; junction bases with no gene match: 6. The CDR3 DNA follows: TGCAGTGCTAGTTGGGGGGGGGGAAATGAGCAGTTCTTC. Its protein is CSASWGGGNEQFF.

The V call is TRBV6-6, the J call TRBJ1-1; D is perhaps TRBD1 (6 bases). The CDR3 spans 15 residues. Per germline, CDR1 MNHNY and CDR2 SVGAGI (reference sequence). Between the trimmed V and J ends, which lost 5 bases and 2 bases, there was a span of 15 bases. CDR3 coding DNA: TGTGCCAGCAGTCCCCGTCCGGGGGGCAACACTGAAGCTTTCTTT. This encodes CASSPRPGGNTEAFF.

About this clonotype: A much larger clone is a single base away; this may be a read error. The rearrangement joins TRBV6-5 to TRBJ1-2; D uncertain. The CDR3 loop spans 13 amino acids. Germline lookup yields CDR1 MNHEY and CDR2 SVGAGI. Trimming removed 5 bases from V and 2 bases from J, with 9 bases in between. The CDR3 DNA is TGTGCCAGCAGTCTCGTTCCGAACTATGGCTACACCTTC. Protein sequence: CASSLVPNYGYTF.

This chain connects TRBV20-1 to TRBJ2-1; D is perhaps TRBD1 (5 bases). The CDR3 has 14 residues. Germline lookup yields CDR1 DFQATT and CDR2 SNEGSKA (reference sequence). The V end lost 2 bases, the J end lost 4 bases, and 12 bases lay between the germline ends. In nucleotides, the CDR3 is TGCAGTGCTAGAATATGGCGGACATACAATGAGCAGTTCTTC. It specifies CSARIWRTYNEQFF.

This clonotype was counted many times. The rearrangement joins TRBV6-5 to TRBJ1-2; possibly TRBD1 for D (6 bases). The CDR3 extends over 14 amino acids. Trimming took 5 bases from V and 2 from J, leaving 12 bases between them. Looked up from germline, CDR1 is MNHEY and CDR2 is SVGAGI. This chain's CDR3 is CASSLGGLNYGYTF. CDR3 in DNA: TGTGCCAGCAGTCTAGGGGGACTCAACTATGGCTACACCTTC.

This clonotype appeared many times. J is TRBJ2-5 and V is TRBV6-5, with 14 bases identical to TRBD2. The germline V gene encodes CDR1 MNHEY and CDR2 SVGAGI. The V gene end was trimmed by 7 bases and the J gene end by 5 bases; junction bases not matched to a gene: 9. The CDR3 runs 16 residues. The CDR3 DNA reads as TGTGCCAGCACCCCGGGACTAGCGGGAGAAGGGGAGACCCAGTACTTC. Encoded protein: CASTPGLAGEGETQYF.

The chain combines TRBV5-1 with TRBJ2-5, with 16 bases aligning to TRBD2. The V and J ends lost 4 bases and 5 bases, in that order; junction bases with no gene match: 14. This CDR3 spans 19 amino acids. The germline V gene has CDR1 SGHRS and CDR2 YFSETQ. The CDR3 DNA is TGCGCCAGCAGCCCCGATGGCGGGACTAGCGGGAGGGCCGTGGAGACCCAGTACTTC. The encoded protein is CASSPDGGTSGRAVETQYF.

This chain links TRBV20-1 with TRBJ1-2; TRBD1 matches 8 bases. The length of the CDR3 is 15 residues. Per germline, CDR1 DFQATT and CDR2 SNEGSKA (reference sequence). The ends lost 1 base at V and 4 bases at J; junction bases unmatched: 8. Here the CDR3 DNA reads TGCAGTGCTAGAGTGAGGACAGGGCTGGGCTATGGCTACACCTTC. Residues: CSARVRTGLGYGYTF.

This clonotype has only a few counts. This may be a read error: a much more frequent sequence differs by one nucleotide. The chain combines TRBV5-5 with TRBJ2-7; 11 nucleotides agree with TRBD2. The CDR3 has 17 amino acids. Germline CDR1 reads SGHKS; CDR2 reads YYEKEE (reference sequence). Trimming took 0 bases from V and 7 from J; bases not matched to a gene: 12. Written as DNA, the CDR3 is TGTGCCAGCAGCTTGGCGGCTAGCGGGAGGTGGAGCAATGAGCAGTACTTC. Translation gives CASSLAASGRWSNEQYF.

Notes on this clonotype: This could be a read error, since a much larger clone is one nucleotide away. The CDR3 DNA reads TGTGCCGGCAGTACCCGGACAGGGCTGGAGACCCAGTACTTC. Translating gives CAGSTRTGLETQYF. The chain employs TRBV28 and TRBJ2-5; the match to TRBD1 covers 8 bases. The CDR3 length is 14 residues. Germline-derived CDR1 and CDR2 are MDHEN and SYDVKM.

This clonotype was detected a few times. This chain connects TRBV6-5 to TRBJ2-3, with D maybe TRBD1 (5 bases). V was trimmed by 10 bases and J by 1 base, leaving 12 bases between them. From germline, CDR1 is MNHEY and CDR2 SVGAGI. The CDR3 contains 13 residues. The CDR3 protein is CATMGPGTDTQYF. In DNA form, the CDR3 reads TGTGCCACCATGGGGCCGGGCACAGATACGCAGTATTTT.

CDR3 sequence: CASSLNRDAEAFF. CDR3 sequence (DNA): TGTGCCAGCAGTTTAAACAGGGACGCTGAAGCTTTCTTT. The chain couples TRBV12-3 or TRBV12-4 to TRBJ1-1, with a possible D match to TRBD1 (6 bases). CDR3 size: 13 residues. The V end was cut by 2 bases, the J end by 6 bases, with 10 bases between.

As for this clonotype: A much larger clone differs by one base, so this may be a read error. The rearrangement links TRBV20-1 to TRBJ2-7, with D possibly being TRBD2 (6 bases). Deletions cut 4 bases from V and 5 bases from J, with 15 bases between. The CDR3 loop spans 13 amino acids. CDR1 and CDR2 from the germline V gene are DFQATT and SNEGSKA (reference sequence). Written as DNA, the CDR3 is TGCAGTGCTATTACTAGCTCGGCGCACGAGCAGTACTTC. Amino acid sequence: CSAITSSAHEQYF.

There are a few counts of this clonotype. The J gene is TRBJ2-5, the V gene TRBV4-2; TRBD2 agrees at 8 bases. J gave up 13 bases and V 1 base, and 14 bases lay outside the gene matches. Germline V gene lookup returns CDR1 LGHNA and CDR2 YNFKEQ. This CDR3 region has 15 residues. This CDR3 reads CASSQGTSGSYERYF. As DNA, the CDR3 is TGTGCCAGCAGCCAAGGAACTAGCGGCAGCTACGAGCGGTACTTC.

This chain links TRBV28 with TRBJ1-3; D unclear. Trimming took off 6 bases at V and 2 bases at J, with 5 bases between the two ends. This CDR3 has 12 residues. Per the germline V gene, CDR1 is MDHEN and CDR2 is SYDVKM. The CDR3 protein is CASSSPGNTIYF. As DNA, the CDR3 is TGTGCCAGCAGCTCCCCTGGAAACACCATATATTTT.

The chain links TRBV20-1 to TRBJ1-2; weak D call: TRBD1 (5 bases). The CDR3 consists of 14 residues. Germline V lookup: CDR1 DFQATT, CDR2 SNEGSKA (reference sequence). V gave up 5 bases and J gave up 4 bases, with 17 bases separating them. The CDR3 loop reads CSAPPWGGSYGYTF. As DNA, the CDR3 is TGCAGTGCTCCCCCTTGGGGGGGGAGCTATGGCTACACCTTC.

V is TRBV7-2 and J is TRBJ2-7; 9 bases fit TRBD2. The junction had 5 bases not matched to a gene; V was cut back by 5 bases and J by 3 bases. The CDR3 contains 14 residues. Germline V lookup: CDR1 SGHTA, CDR2 FQGNSA. The CDR3 spells CASSPGLAIYEQYF. The CDR3 DNA sequence: TGTGCCAGCAGCCCGGGACTAGCCATCTACGAGCAGTACTTC.

This chain connects TRBV14 to TRBJ1-2; D may be TRBD1 (5 bases). Germline CDR1 SGHDN, CDR2 FVKESK. V was clipped by 4 bases and J by 4 bases, with 16 bases between them. The CDR3 is made up of 15 amino acids. The CDR3 region has the DNA TGTGCCAGCAGCCGATCGACAGCGACCAGCTATGGCTACACCTTC. Protein product: CASSRSTATSYGYTF.

This clonotype was recorded many times. The CDR3 DNA follows: TGTGCCTGGAGTGGGATACGAGGGGATACGCAGTATTTT. This translates into CAWSGIRGDTQYF. The chain employs TRBV30 and TRBJ2-3, with a weak D call TRBD2 (5 bases). Trimming removed 1 base at V and 6 bases at J, with 11 bases between. The CDR3 runs to 13 residues. Looked up from germline, CDR1 is GTSNPN and CDR2 is SVGIG (reference sequence). Using reference TRBV30 and TRBJ2-3 for the parts outside the CDR3, the full variable domain is SQTIHQWPATLVQPVGSPLSLECTVEGTSNPNLYWYRQAAGRGLQLLFYSVGIGQISSEVPQNLSASRPQDRQFILSSKKLLLSDSGFYLCAWSGIRGDTQYFGPGTRLTVL.

The sample holds many counts of this clonotype. This chain links TRBV20-1 with TRBJ2-5; 8 nucleotides align to TRBD1. V lost 0 bases to trimming and J lost 0 bases; unmatched junction nucleotides: 6. The CDR3 has 16 amino acids. Per the germline V gene, CDR1 is DFQATT and CDR2 is SNEGSKA (reference sequence). As DNA, the CDR3 is TGCAGTGCTAGAGATCTAACAGGGGGGTACCAAGAGACCCAGTACTTC. It translates to CSARDLTGGYQETQYF.

J is TRBJ1-1 and V is TRBV7-9; D is unclear. Germline CDR1 reads SEHNR; CDR2 reads FQNEAQ (reference sequence). V was shortened by 2 bases and J by 1 base, with 8 bases between the two germline ends. The CDR3 is 14 amino acids. The CDR3 DNA reads TGTGCCAGCAGCTTATTTTCAGGGAACACTGAAGCTTTCTTT. Protein product: CASSLFSGNTEAFF.

This clonotype was detected a few times. The J gene is TRBJ1-2, the V gene TRBV5-6; TRBD1 matches at 7 bases. Trimming took 1 base from V and 3 from J; bases not matched to a gene: 3. Germline V gene data show CDR1 as SGHDT and CDR2 as YYEEEE. The CDR3 runs to 14 residues. CDR3 nucleotides: TGTGCCAGCAGCTTGTTGGGACAGTACTATGGCTACACCTTC. This sequence encodes CASSLLGQYYGYTF.

V usage is TRBV5-1 and J usage is TRBJ2-1, with a tentative D call TRBD2 (7 bases). CDR1 is SGHRS and CDR2 is YFSETQ in the germline V gene. Between the trimmed V and J ends, which lost 0 bases and 6 bases, there was a span of 10 bases. CDR3 length: 14 residues. The CDR3 DNA reads as TGCGCCAGCAGCTTGGACAGGGAGGGCAATGAGCAGTTCTTC. This translates into CASSLDREGNEQFF.